This entry lists 22 T cell receptor beta chains sequenced from one sample in a study of patients and donors after allogeneic stem cell transplantation. Using its own MiXCR run on the RT-PCR reads, TCRdb lists one record per CDR3 protein. Of 900,000 to 1,000,000 distinct CDR3 sequences in the sample, more than 15% were seen once. The specimen sequenced was blood, either unsorted or a sorted T cell fraction (not recorded which). All receptors derive from a human donor who was either an allogeneic HSCT recipient or a stem cell or donor lymphocyte infusion donor (not recorded which). It is not recorded whose cells these are; they may come from a transplant donor.

Only a few counts were recorded for this clonotype. This chain uses TRBV19 with TRBJ2-1; D is undetermined. Germline V lookup: CDR1 LNHDA, CDR2 SQIVND (reference sequence). Trimming stripped 0 bases from V and 1 base from J, with 13 bases between. The CDR3 is made up of 17 amino acids. The CDR3 DNA reads as TGTGCCAGTAGTATAGACCAGGCTAGATATTCCTACAATGAGCAGTTCTTC. This sequence encodes CASSIDQARYSYNEQFF.

This clonotype was observed a handful of times. CDR3 region: CASSQGTIGGESGTASYNEQFF. In DNA form, the CDR3 reads TGCGCCAGCAGCCAAGGCACCATTGGGGGCGAATCCGGGACCGCCTCCTACAATGAGCAGTTCTTC. V usage is TRBV4-1 and J usage is TRBJ2-1, with a tentative D call TRBD1 (6 bases). The CDR3 is 22 residues long. Germline loops: CDR1 MGHRA, CDR2 YSYEKL. With 1 base removed from V and 0 bases from J, the gap between germline ends came to 28 bases.

The table lists this clonotype with a few counts. The rearrangement links TRBV20-1 to TRBJ2-3, with D tentatively TRBD2 (6 bases). The V and J ends lost 0 bases and 6 bases respectively, with 13 bases between them. The CDR3 sequence is 14 residues long. Germline V gives CDR1 DFQATT, CDR2 SNEGSKA (reference sequence). The CDR3: CSAREDSRGDTQYF. The CDR3 DNA reads TGCAGTGCTAGAGAGGACTCCCGGGGGGATACGCAGTATTTT.

This clonotype was recorded at least ten times. The gene calls are TRBV5-1 and TRBJ1-2, with a tentative D call TRBD1 (6 bases). CDR1 is SGHRS and CDR2 is YFSETQ in the germline V gene. Trimming pared 4 bases from V and 4 bases from J, leaving 14 bases between. The CDR3 length is 14 residues. This CDR3 reads CASSRGRGGYGYTF. The DNA for the CDR3 is TGCGCCAGCAGCCGGGGCCGAGGGGGCTATGGCTACACCTTC.

This chain links TRBV12-3 or TRBV12-4 with TRBJ2-5; no definite D call. V was pared by 5 bases and J by 9 bases, with 13 bases between. This CDR3 spans 12 amino acids. DNA of the CDR3: TGTGCCAGCAGTGCCGACAAACCGGCCCAGTACTTC. Translation gives CASSADKPAQYF.

V gene TRBV4-2 combines with J gene TRBJ2-5; D is unclear. The CDR3 is made up of 14 amino acids. The V and J ends lost 1 base and 2 bases respectively, with 8 bases between them. Germline values: CDR1 LGHNA, CDR2 YNFKEQ. The CDR3 region is CASSQGPSQETQYF. CDR3 nucleotide sequence: TGTGCCAGCAGCCAAGGCCCTAGTCAAGAGACCCAGTACTTC.

CDR3 in DNA: TGCGCCAGCAGCTTGGTCCCGGGACTAGCGGGAGTGAGGGATACGCAGTATTTT. Protein sequence: CASSLVPGLAGVRDTQYF. The genes are TRBV5-1 and TRBJ2-3, with 14 bases lining up with TRBD2. The CDR3 length is 18 residues. V was clipped by 0 bases and J by 6 bases; unmatched bases: 9. The germline gives CDR1 SGHRS, CDR2 YFSETQ.

There are a few counts of this clonotype. V usage is TRBV3-1 and J usage is TRBJ2-1, with 7 bases aligning to TRBD1. Germline lookup yields CDR1 LGHDT and CDR2 YNNKEL (reference sequence). This CDR3 is built from 16 residues. Germline trimming cut 1 base from V and 6 bases from J; bases unmatched to any gene: 9. CDR3 coding DNA: TGTGCCAGCAGCCAAGTTCAGGGGGAATATATCAATGAGCAGTTCTTC. As protein: CASSQVQGEYINEQFF.

The V call is TRBV9, the J call TRBJ2-7, with 7 bases aligning to TRBD2. The germline CDR1 and CDR2 sequences are SGDLS and YYNGEE. The junction had 14 bases not matched to a gene; V was cut back by 4 bases and J by 4 bases. The CDR3 has 16 residues. The DNA for the CDR3 is TGTGCCAGCAGCTCCTCCCGGCTAGCGGAGATATACGAGCAGTACTTC. It translates to CASSSSRLAEIYEQYF.

The gene calls are TRBV15 and TRBJ2-2, with D tentatively TRBD2 (6 bases). The CDR3 length is 15 residues. V shed 5 bases and J shed 7 bases, with 17 bases lying between them. Germline V gives CDR1 LNHNV, CDR2 YYDKDF (reference sequence). The CDR3 here is CATSRGTVFRGELFF. In DNA, the CDR3 is TGTGCCACCAGCCGCGGGACGGTGTTTCGCGGGGAGCTGTTTTTT.

There are a few counts of this clonotype. The genes are TRBV7-8 and TRBJ2-2; perhaps TRBD2 as D (7 bases). This CDR3 is 17 amino acids long. CDR1 and CDR2 (germline): SGHVS, FQNEAQ. Trimming shortened V by 5 bases and J by 0 bases, and 16 bases separated the two germline ends. The CDR3 is CASSKSSGGANTGELFF. The DNA of the CDR3 is TGTGCCAGCAGCAAATCCTCGGGGGGCGCGAACACCGGGGAGCTGTTTTTT.

This chain connects TRBV20-1 to TRBJ1-4; the D is unclear. The CDR3 has 12 residues. Germline V gene lookup returns CDR1 DFQATT and CDR2 SNEGSKA (reference sequence). The ends were cut back, 3 bases at V and 3 bases at J, with 5 bases in the middle. CDR3 loop: CSASWPNEKLFF. In nucleotides, the CDR3 is TGCAGTGCTAGTTGGCCTAATGAAAAACTGTTTTTT.

This clonotype was seen a few times. V gene TRBV11-2 combines with J gene TRBJ1-5; 9 nucleotides agree with TRBD1. The CDR3 totals 16 residues. The junction had 9 bases not matched to a gene; V was cut back by 5 bases and J by 4 bases. In germline, CDR1 is SGHAT, CDR2 FQNNGV. The CDR3 loop reads CASSRGQGRVNQPQHF. CDR3 nucleotide sequence: TGTGCCAGCAGCAGGGGACAGGGACGGGTAAATCAGCCCCAGCATTTT.

The rearrangement joins TRBV6-2 or TRBV6-3 to TRBJ2-3, with 9 bases lining up with TRBD2. The V gene end was trimmed by 6 bases and the J gene end by 3 bases; junction bases not matched to a gene: 10. The CDR3 consists of 16 residues. Looked up from germline, CDR1 is MNHEY and CDR2 is SVGEGT. CDR3 in DNA: TGTGCCAGCAGCAGACGAAGCGGGGGGCCTACAGATACGCAGTATTTT. Translating gives CASSRRSGGPTDTQYF.

The chain links TRBV7-2 to TRBJ2-7, with D possibly matching TRBD2 (5 bases). The CDR3 runs 15 residues. Germline V gene data show CDR1 as SGHTA and CDR2 as FQGNSA. Trimming left V 6 bases short and J 0 bases short, with 15 bases between. For the CDR3, the DNA is TGTGCCAGCAGACCCCCCGGGATCTCCTCCTACGAGCAGTACTTC. This encodes CASRPPGISSYEQYF. Variable domain in full (rest from reference TRBV7-2 and TRBJ2-7): GAGVSQSPSNKVTEKGKDVELRCDPISGHTALYWYRQSLGQGLEFLIYFQGNSAPDKSGLPSDRFSAERTGGSVSTLTIQRTQQEDSAVYLCASRPPGISSYEQYFGPGTRLTVT.

This clonotype has only a few counts. The gene calls are TRBV20-1 and TRBJ2-3; TRBD2 matches 8 bases. Per the germline V gene, CDR1 is DFQATT and CDR2 is SNEGSKA (reference sequence). The J segment lost 2 bases and the V segment lost 3 bases, leaving 7 bases of the junction unmatched. This CDR3 comprises 15 residues. DNA of the CDR3: TGCAGTGCTAGCTTCGCGGGGGGAACCACAGATACGCAGTATTTT. It yields the protein CSASFAGGTTDTQYF.

The chain is built from TRBV6-2 or TRBV6-3 and TRBJ1-1, with D possibly TRBD1 on 5 matching bases. The CDR3 runs to 15 residues. Germline V gene data show CDR1 as MNHEY and CDR2 as SVGEGT. V was pared by 5 bases and J by 0 bases, with 13 bases between. In nucleotides, the CDR3 is TGTGCCAGCAGTCCGCGGACATTGGTGAACACTGAAGCTTTCTTT. Translating it yields CASSPRTLVNTEAFF.

This clonotype was seen more than once but under ten times. This chain joins TRBV6-1 and TRBJ2-2; D possibly uses TRBD1 or TRBD2 (5 bases each). This CDR3 comprises 16 residues. Per the germline V gene, CDR1 is MNHNS and CDR2 is SASEGT. V dropped 6 bases and J dropped 2 bases, with 16 bases sitting between them. The CDR3 DNA reads as TGTGCCAGCAGACCCACTTCGGGGCGCAACACCGGGGAGCTGTTTTTT. Amino acid sequence: CASRPTSGRNTGELFF.

This clonotype was observed a handful of times. V usage is TRBV6-6 and J usage is TRBJ2-6; D ambiguous. Looked up from germline, CDR1 is MNHNY and CDR2 is SVGAGI (reference sequence). V lost 8 bases, J lost 13 bases, and 12 bases lay in between. The CDR3 sequence is 11 residues long. The CDR3: CASASLGVLTF. The CDR3 DNA reads TGTGCCAGCGCATCTCTAGGGGTCCTGACTTTC.

The table lists this clonotype with a few counts. V usage is TRBV3-1 and J usage is TRBJ2-3, with 10 positions matching TRBD2. CDR3 length: 18 amino acids. V lost 4 bases, J lost 2 bases, and 12 bases stayed unmatched. Germline values: CDR1 LGHDT, CDR2 YNNKEL (reference sequence). CDR3 nucleotide sequence: TGTGCCAGCAGCCGCTCCAGCGGGGGGGCTGGTCTCACAGATACGCAGTATTTT. Its translation is CASSRSSGGAGLTDTQYF.

A word on this clonotype: A read error may produce the germline difference seen at one junction end. This rearrangement joins TRBV7-7 to TRBJ2-1; the match to TRBD2 covers 15 bases. Germline-derived CDR1 and CDR2 are SSHAT and FNYEAQ (reference sequence). The CDR3 length is 16 residues. The CDR3 nucleotides are TGTGCTAGCAGTATCGGACTAGCGGGGGGGATGAATGAGCAGTTCTTC. It yields the protein CASSIGLAGGMNEQFF.

In this sample, this clonotype turned up many times. J is TRBJ2-5 and V is TRBV10-3; maybe TRBD2 (6 bases). Germline lookup yields CDR1 ENHRY and CDR2 SYGVKD. This CDR3 has 15 amino acids. Deletions cut 3 bases from V and 3 bases from J, with 14 bases between. In DNA, the CDR3 is TGTGCCATCAGTGATATGGGCGGAGGGGAAGAGACCCAGTACTTC. Translated, it gives CAISDMGGGEETQYF.